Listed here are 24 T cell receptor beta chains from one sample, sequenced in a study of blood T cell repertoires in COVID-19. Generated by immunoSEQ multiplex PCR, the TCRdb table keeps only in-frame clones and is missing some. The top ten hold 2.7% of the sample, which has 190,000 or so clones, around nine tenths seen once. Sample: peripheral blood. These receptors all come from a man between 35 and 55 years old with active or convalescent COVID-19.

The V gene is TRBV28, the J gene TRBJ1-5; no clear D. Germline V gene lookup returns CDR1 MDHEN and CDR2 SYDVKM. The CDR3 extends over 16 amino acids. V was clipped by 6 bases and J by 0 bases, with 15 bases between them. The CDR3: CASRYSGQYSNQPQHF. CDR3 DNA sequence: TGTGCCAGCAGATACAGCGGCCAATATAGCAATCAGCCCCAGCATTTT. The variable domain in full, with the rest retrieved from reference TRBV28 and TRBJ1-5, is DVKVTQSSRYLVKRTGEKVFLECVQDMDHENMFWYRQDPGLGLRLIYFSYDVKMKEKGDIPEGYSVSREKKERFSLILESASTNQTSMYLCASRYSGQYSNQPQHFGDGTRLSIL.

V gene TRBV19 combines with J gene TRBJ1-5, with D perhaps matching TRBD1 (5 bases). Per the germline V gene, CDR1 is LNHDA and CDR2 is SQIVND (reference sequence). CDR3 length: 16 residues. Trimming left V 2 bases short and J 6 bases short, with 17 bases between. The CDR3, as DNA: TGTGCCAGTAGTATATTGAGCGGGACCAAAAGTCAGCCCCAGCATTTT. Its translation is CASSILSGTKSQPQHF.

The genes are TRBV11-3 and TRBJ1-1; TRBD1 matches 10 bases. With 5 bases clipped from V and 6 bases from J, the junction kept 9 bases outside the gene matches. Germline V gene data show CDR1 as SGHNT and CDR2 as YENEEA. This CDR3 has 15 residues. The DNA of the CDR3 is TGTGCCAGCAGCCCCGGACAGGGGGAAATCGCTGAAGCTTTCTTT. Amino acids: CASSPGQGEIAEAFF.

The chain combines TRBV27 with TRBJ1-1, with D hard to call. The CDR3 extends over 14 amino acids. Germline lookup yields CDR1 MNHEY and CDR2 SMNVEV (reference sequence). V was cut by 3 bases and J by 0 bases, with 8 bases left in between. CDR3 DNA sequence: TGTGCCAGCAGTTTCGAGCCCTTGAACACTGAAGCTTTCTTT. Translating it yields CASSFEPLNTEAFF.

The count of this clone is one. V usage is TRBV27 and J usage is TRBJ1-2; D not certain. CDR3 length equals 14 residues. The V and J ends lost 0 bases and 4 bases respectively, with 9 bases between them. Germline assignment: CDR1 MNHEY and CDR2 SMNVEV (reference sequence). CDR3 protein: CASSLSRVGYGYTF. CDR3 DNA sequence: TGTGCCAGCAGTTTATCTAGAGTCGGCTATGGCTACACCTTC.

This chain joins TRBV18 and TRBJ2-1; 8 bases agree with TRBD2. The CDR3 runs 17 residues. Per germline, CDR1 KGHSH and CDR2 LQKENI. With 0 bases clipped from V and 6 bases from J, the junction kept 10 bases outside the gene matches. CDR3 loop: CASSPPGGGLTFNEQFF. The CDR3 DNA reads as TGTGCCAGCTCACCACCAGGCGGGGGGCTGACCTTCAATGAGCAGTTCTTC.

The CDR3 coding sequence is TGTGCCAGCAGTATACAGAACACTGAAGCTTTCTTT. Its protein is CASSIQNTEAFF. This chain links TRBV6-5 with TRBJ1-1; no definite D call. Germline lookup yields CDR1 MNHEY and CDR2 SVGAGI. V was clipped by 5 bases and J by 1 base, with 5 bases between them. The CDR3 consists of 12 residues.

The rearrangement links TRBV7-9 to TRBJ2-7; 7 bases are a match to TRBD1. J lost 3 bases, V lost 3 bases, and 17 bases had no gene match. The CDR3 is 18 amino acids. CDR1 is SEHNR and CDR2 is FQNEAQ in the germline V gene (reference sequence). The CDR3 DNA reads TGTGCCAGCAGCTTCCCGTCAGGACAGGCTAACCTTCTCTACGAGCAGTACTTC. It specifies CASSFPSGQANLLYEQYF.

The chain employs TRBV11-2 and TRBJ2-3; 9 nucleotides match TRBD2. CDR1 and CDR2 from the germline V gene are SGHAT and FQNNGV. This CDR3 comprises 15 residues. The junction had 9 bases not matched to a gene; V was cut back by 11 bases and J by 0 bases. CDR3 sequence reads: CASKRGASSTDTQYF. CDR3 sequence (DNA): TGTGCCTCAAAGCGGGGGGCCTCTAGCACAGATACGCAGTATTTT.

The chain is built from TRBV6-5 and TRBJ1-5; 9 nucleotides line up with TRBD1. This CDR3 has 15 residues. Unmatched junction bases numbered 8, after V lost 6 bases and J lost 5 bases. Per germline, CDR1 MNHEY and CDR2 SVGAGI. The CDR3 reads CASRGTGPEYQPQHF. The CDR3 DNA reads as TGTGCCAGCAGGGGGACAGGGCCTGAGTATCAGCCCCAGCATTTT.

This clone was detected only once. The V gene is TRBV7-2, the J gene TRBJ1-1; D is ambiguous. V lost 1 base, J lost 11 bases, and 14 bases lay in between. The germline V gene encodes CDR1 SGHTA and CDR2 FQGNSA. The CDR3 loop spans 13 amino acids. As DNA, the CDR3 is TGTGCCAGCAGCTTAGGCTCCCTACCAGGCGCTTTCTTT. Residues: CASSLGSLPGAFF.

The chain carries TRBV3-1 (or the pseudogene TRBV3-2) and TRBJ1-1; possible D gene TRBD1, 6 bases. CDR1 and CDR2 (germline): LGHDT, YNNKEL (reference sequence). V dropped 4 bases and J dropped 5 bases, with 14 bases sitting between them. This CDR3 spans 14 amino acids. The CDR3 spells CASSREGGSTEAFF. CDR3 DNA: TGTGCCAGCAGCCGGGAGGGGGGAAGTACTGAAGCTTTCTTT.

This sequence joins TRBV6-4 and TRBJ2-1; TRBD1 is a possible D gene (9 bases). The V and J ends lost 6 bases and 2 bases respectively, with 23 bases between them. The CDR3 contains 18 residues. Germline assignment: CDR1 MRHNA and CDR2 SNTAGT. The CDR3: CASSRQGVSGGAYNEQFF. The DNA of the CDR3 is TGTGCCAGCAGCAGACAGGGGGTGAGCGGGGGAGCCTACAATGAGCAGTTCTTC.

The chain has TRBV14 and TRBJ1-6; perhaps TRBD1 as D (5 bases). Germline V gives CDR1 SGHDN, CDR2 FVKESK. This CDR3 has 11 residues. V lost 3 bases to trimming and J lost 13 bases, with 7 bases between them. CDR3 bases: TGTGCCAGCAGCCAGGGGGGGCCCCTCCACTTT. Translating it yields CASSQGGPLHF.

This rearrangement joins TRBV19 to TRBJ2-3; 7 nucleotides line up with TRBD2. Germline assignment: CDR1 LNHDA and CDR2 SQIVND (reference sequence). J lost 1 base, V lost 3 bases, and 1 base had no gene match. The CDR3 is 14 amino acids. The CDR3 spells CASSIRGGTDTQYF. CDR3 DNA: TGTGCCAGTAGTATCCGGGGGGGCACAGATACGCAGTATTTT.

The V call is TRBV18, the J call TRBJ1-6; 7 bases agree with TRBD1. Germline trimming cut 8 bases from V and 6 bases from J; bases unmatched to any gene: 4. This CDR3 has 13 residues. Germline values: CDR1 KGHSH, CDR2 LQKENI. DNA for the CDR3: TGTGCCAGCCAACAGGGGAGTAATTCACCCCTCCACTTT. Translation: CASQQGSNSPLHF.

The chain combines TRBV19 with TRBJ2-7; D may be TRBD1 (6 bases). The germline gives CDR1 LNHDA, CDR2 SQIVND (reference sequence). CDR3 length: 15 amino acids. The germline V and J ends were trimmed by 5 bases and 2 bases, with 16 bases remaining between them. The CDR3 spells CASSPISDRTYEQYF. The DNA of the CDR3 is TGTGCCAGTAGTCCCATCTCCGACAGGACCTACGAGCAGTACTTC.

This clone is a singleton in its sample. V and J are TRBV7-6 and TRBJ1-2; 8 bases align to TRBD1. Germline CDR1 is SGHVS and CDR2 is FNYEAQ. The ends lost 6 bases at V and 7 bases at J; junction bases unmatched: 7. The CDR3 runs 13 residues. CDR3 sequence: CASSLDRAAGYTF. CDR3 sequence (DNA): TGTGCCAGCAGTTTGGACAGGGCTGCTGGCTACACCTTC.

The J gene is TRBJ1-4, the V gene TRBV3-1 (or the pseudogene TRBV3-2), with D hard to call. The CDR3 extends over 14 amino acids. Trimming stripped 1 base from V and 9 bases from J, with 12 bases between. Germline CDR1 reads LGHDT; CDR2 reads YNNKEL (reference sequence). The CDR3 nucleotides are TGTGCCAGCAGCCAAGTATCGGCCGGGAAAAAACTGTTTTTT. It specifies CASSQVSAGKKLFF.

CDR3 in amino acids: CALKSGGHTDTQYF. The CDR3 bases are TGTGCCTTAAAAAGCGGGGGTCACACAGATACGCAGTATTTT. The V call is TRBV10-3, the J call TRBJ2-3; 8 positions match TRBD2. Germline values: CDR1 ENHRY, CDR2 SYGVKD. This CDR3 contains 14 residues. The V gene end was trimmed by 11 bases and the J gene end by 2 bases; junction bases not matched to a gene: 9.

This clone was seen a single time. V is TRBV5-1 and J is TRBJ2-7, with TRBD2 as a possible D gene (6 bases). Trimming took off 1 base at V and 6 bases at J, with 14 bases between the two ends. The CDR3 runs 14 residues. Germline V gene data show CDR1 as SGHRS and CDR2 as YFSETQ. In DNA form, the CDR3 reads TGCGCCAGCAGCTTGCAGGGCGGGGCGGGCGAGCAGTACTTC. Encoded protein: CASSLQGGAGEQYF. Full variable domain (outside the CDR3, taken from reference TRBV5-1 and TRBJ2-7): KAGVTQTPRYLIKTRGQQVTLSCSPISGHRSVSWYQQTPGQGLQFLFEYFSETQRNKGNFPGRFSGRQFSNSRSEMNVSTLELGDSALYLCASSLQGGAGEQYFGPGTRLTVT.

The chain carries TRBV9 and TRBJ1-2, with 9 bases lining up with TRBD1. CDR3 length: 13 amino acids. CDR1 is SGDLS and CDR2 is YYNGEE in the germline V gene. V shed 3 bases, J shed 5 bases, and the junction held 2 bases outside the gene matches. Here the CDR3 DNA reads TGTGCCAGCAGCGGACAGGGGGGTTATGGCTACACCTTC. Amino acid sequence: CASSGQGGYGYTF.

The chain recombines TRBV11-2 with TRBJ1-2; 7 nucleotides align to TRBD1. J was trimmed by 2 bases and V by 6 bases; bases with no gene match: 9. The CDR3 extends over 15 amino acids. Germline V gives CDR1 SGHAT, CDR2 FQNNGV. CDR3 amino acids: CASSSTGEPNYGYTF. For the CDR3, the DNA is TGTGCCAGCAGTTCTACAGGGGAGCCCAACTATGGCTACACCTTC.

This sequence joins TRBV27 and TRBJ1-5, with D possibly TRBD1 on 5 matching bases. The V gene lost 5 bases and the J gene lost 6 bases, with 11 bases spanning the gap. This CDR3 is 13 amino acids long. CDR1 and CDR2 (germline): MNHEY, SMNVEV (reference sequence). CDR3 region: CASSGQGGQPQHF. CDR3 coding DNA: TGTGCCAGCAGTGGGCAGGGAGGTCAGCCCCAGCATTTT.